This T cell receptor (beta chain) stems from a study of blood T cell repertoires in COVID-19. Whole-study context: Italy, Spain and the United States were the sources of the convalescent and acute COVID-19 samples. PBMCs, B-cell-depleted T cells, or T cells were the source of the cDNA or gDNA that made up the material.

The protocol was immunoSEQ multiplex PCR, while the TCRdb copy is restricted to in-frame clones and leaves out a portion. The table has some 300,000 clones, about 90% seen once. Seattle enrolled patients during active infection and tracked them longitudinally. The germline CDR1 and CDR2 sequences are KGHSH and LQKENI. This CDR3 region has 16 residues. Trimming at V came to 5 bases and at J to 5 bases, leaving 11 bases not matched to a gene. Sequencing input: peripheral blood. J is TRBJ2-5 and V is TRBV18; 10 positions match TRBD1. This sequence was found in a woman aged 25 to 39 with COVID-19, enrolled during active disease. The CDR3 is CASSTGTGVAQETQYF. Written as DNA, the CDR3 is TGTGCCAGCTCAACCGGGACAGGGGTAGCCCAGGAGACCCAGTACTTC.